The 5 T cell receptor beta chains reported below all come from one sample, sequenced in a study of T cells in Graves' hyperthyroidism and ophthalmopathy (dated by TCRdb to about 2019). Library construction relied on multiplex PCR. Sequencing was carried out with an Illumina HiSeq 2000. TCR beta CDR3 regions were amplified from RNA transcripts. For the first round of RT-PCR on the TCR CDR3, the HTBI primer set was used together with the Qiagen OneStep RT-PCR kit. TCRdb's own reprocessing of the public reads used fastp at Q25 and MiXCR and kept productive beta chains. Each entry is one CDR3 protein sequence, shown with its most common DNA and genes. This sample lists about 360,000 distinct CDR3 sequences; around 14% were detected once. In total, the top ten clones hold 9.2% of the sample. The sequenced material came from blood. The receptors here all came from a woman between 18 and 30 years old with Graves' hyperthyroidism.

The chain carries TRBV28 and TRBJ1-1, with a tentative D call TRBD1 (5 bases). This CDR3 has 14 amino acids. V was clipped by 0 bases and J by 6 bases, with 11 bases between them. Germline V gene sequence: CDR1 MDHEN, CDR2 SYDVKM. Here the CDR3 DNA reads TGTGCCAGCAGTTTATGGGACAAGGGCGCTGAAGCTTTCTTT. It yields the protein CASSLWDKGAEAFF. The full variable domain, completed using reference TRBV28 and TRBJ1-1, is DVKVTQSSRYLVKRTGEKVFLECVQDMDHENMFWYRQDPGLGLRLIYFSYDVKMKEKGDIPEGYSVSREKKERFSLILESASTNQTSMYLCASSLWDKGAEAFFGQGTRLTVV.

This clonotype was counted many times. The gene calls are TRBV7-8 and TRBJ2-7; weak D call: TRBD2 (5 bases). Germline V gene lookup returns CDR1 SGHVS and CDR2 FQNEAQ. The ends were cut back, 2 bases at V and 7 bases at J, with 18 bases in the middle. The CDR3 runs to 15 residues. The CDR3 protein is CASSLRTSRLAEQYF. Written as DNA, the CDR3 is TGTGCCAGCAGCTTAAGGACTTCGCGCTTAGCTGAGCAGTACTTC.

There are many counts of this clonotype. V and J are TRBV28 and TRBJ1-1, with D perhaps matching TRBD1 (5 bases). Between the trimmed V and J ends, which lost 4 bases and 8 bases, there was a span of 11 bases. The CDR3 contains 12 residues. Germline CDR1 and CDR2: MDHEN and SYDVKM. In DNA form, the CDR3 reads TGTGCCAGCAGTTGGACACGTCTCGAAGCTTTCTTT. Protein: CASSWTRLEAFF.

In this sample, this clonotype turned up many times. The rearrangement joins TRBV28 to TRBJ2-7, with 8 positions matching TRBD1. Germline trimming cut 2 bases from V and 1 base from J; bases unmatched to any gene: 1. The CDR3 is made up of 14 amino acids. Germline assignment: CDR1 MDHEN and CDR2 SYDVKM. The CDR3 reads CASSLGDRSYEQYF. As DNA, the CDR3 is TGTGCCAGCAGTTTAGGGGACAGGTCCTACGAGCAGTACTTC.

This clonotype was found many times. V and J are TRBV10-3 and TRBJ2-7, with 7 positions matching TRBD2. CDR1 is ENHRY and CDR2 is SYGVKD in the germline V gene. The J segment lost 5 bases and the V segment lost 10 bases, leaving 14 bases of the junction unmatched. The CDR3 extends over 14 amino acids. DNA for the CDR3: TGTGCCAGCCGCGGTACCGGGGGGAGAAACGAGCAGTACTTC. The encoded protein is CASRGTGGRNEQYF.